This T cell receptor (beta chain) was profiled in a study of cytomegalovirus exposure and HLA in healthy donors. Whole-study results and caveats: CMV serostatus was the only immune exposure information that was available. Roughly uniform sequencing depth across donors was assumed, possibly incorrectly. In a later analysis, productive TCRs from donors in an Asian-associated ancestry cluster reportedly carried fewer N-insertions than the cohort mean.

The CDR3 has 15 residues. Germline loops: CDR1 SNHLY, CDR2 FYNNEI. Trimming removed 4 bases at V and 7 bases at J, with 20 bases between. A single count supports this clone. The target antigen is unknown. The PCR contained 60 Vbeta and 13 Jbeta primers. Profiling relied on immunoSEQ multiplex PCR, and the TCRdb table lists in-frame clones only, not all of them. Of approximately 190,000 clones in the sample, around four fifths were seen once. This sequence was found in a young woman in good health and CMV-seronegative. The gene calls are TRBV2 and TRBJ2-7; tentatively, D is TRBD1 (7 bases). Sequencing used PBMCs. The CDR3 bases are TGTGCCAGCAGTGGCGCGGCAGGGGGACTCGGGGAGCAGTACTTC. Encoded protein: CASSGAAGGLGEQYF.